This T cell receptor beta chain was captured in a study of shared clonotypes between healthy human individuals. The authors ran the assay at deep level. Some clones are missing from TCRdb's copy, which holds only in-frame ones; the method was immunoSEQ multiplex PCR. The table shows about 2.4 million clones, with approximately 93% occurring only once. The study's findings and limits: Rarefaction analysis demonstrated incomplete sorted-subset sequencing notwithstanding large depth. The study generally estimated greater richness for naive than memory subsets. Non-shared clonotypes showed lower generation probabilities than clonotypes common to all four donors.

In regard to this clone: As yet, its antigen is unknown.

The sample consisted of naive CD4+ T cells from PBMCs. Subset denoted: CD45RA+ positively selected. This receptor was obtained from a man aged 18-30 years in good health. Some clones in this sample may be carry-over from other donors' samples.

The CDR3 reads CASSQPGRGASLETQYF. The CDR3 DNA reads as TGCGCCAGCAGCCAACCCGGGCGGGGAGCGAGCTTAGAGACCCAGTACTTC. V is TRBV4-1 and J is TRBJ2-5; tentative D call: TRBD2 (6 bases). This CDR3 comprises 17 residues. V lost 2 bases and J 4 bases, leaving 20 bases between the germline ends. Germline V gene data show CDR1 as MGHRA and CDR2 as YSYEKL.